The 14 T cell receptor beta chains in this list originate from one sample, sequenced in a study of blood T cells in healthy people across ages. A second about 7 to 11 cycle PCR used barcoded and J-beta primers. TCRdb called the 5' RACE reads again in MiXCR, with one record for every CDR3 protein. The sample contains 720,000 or so distinct CDR3 sequences, around 38% of which appear only once. Source material: blood. The source of these receptors is a man older than 75 in good health.

This clonotype was observed at least ten times. V is TRBV4-2 and J is TRBJ2-3, with 9 bases identical to TRBD1. V was clipped by 2 bases and J by 4 bases; unmatched bases: 7. Germline CDR1 is LGHNA and CDR2 is YNFKEQ. This CDR3 region has 16 residues. CDR3 nucleotide sequence: TGTGCCAGCAGCCAAACCCGGGACAGGGTTTCAGATACGCAGTATTTT. Protein: CASSQTRDRVSDTQYF.

This clonotype was seen once. The chain is built from TRBV30 and TRBJ1-5; no clear D gene. This CDR3 has 14 residues. The ends were cut back, 6 bases at V and 10 bases at J, with 22 bases in the middle. Germline-derived CDR1 and CDR2 are GTSNPN and SVGIG (reference sequence). The CDR3 region is CACRSSGDLGPQHF. CDR3 DNA: TGTGCCTGTCGATCGTCAGGAGACCTAGGACCCCAGCATTTT.

This sequence joins TRBV10-2 and TRBJ2-1; D unclear. The CDR3 contains 16 residues. Trimming cost V 0 bases and J 1 base, with 10 bases left between them. Per the germline V gene, CDR1 is WSHSY and CDR2 is SAAADI. CDR3 region: CASSESRAVSYNEQFF. DNA of the CDR3: TGCGCCAGCAGTGAGTCTCGGGCGGTATCCTACAATGAGCAGTTCTTC.

The chain employs TRBV7-9 and TRBJ2-2, with TRBD1 as a possible D gene (6 bases). CDR1 and CDR2 (germline): SEHNR, FQNEAQ (reference sequence). This CDR3 is built from 15 residues. Between the trimmed V and J ends, which lost 8 bases and 6 bases, there was a span of 19 bases. The CDR3 region has the DNA TGTGCCAGCGGACGTGGGGGCGGTACCCCCGGGGAGCTGTTTTTT. Translated, it gives CASGRGGGTPGELFF. Variable domain in full (rest from reference TRBV7-9 and TRBJ2-2): DTGVSQNPRHKITKRGQNVTFRCDPISEHNRLYWYRQTLGQGPEFLTYFQNEAQLEKSRLLSDRFSAERPKGSFSTLEIQRTEQGDSAMYLCASGRGGGTPGELFFGEGSRLTVL.

This clonotype was counted a single time. The CDR3 does not close with the conserved phenylalanine or tryptophan, likely indicating a read error. V usage is TRBV30 and J usage is TRBJ1-6; TRBD1 might be the D (6 bases). Per the germline V gene, CDR1 is GTSNPN and CDR2 is SVGIG (reference sequence). CDR3 length: 13 amino acids. V dropped 2 bases and J dropped 7 bases, with 9 bases sitting between them. CDR3 in DNA: TGTGCCTGGAGTAGCCAGGGGAATTCACCCCTCCACCTT. Protein sequence: CAWSSQGNSPLHL.

The CDR3 bases are TGCAGTGCTAAGCGGTTGGACGGGGGGACAGATACGCAGTATTTT. Protein product: CSAKRLDGGTDTQYF. The gene calls are TRBV20-1 and TRBJ2-3, with TRBD2 matching over 7 bases. CDR1 is DFQATT and CDR2 is SNEGSKA in the germline V gene (reference sequence). Germline trimming cut 4 bases from V and 3 bases from J; bases unmatched to any gene: 10. The CDR3 is 15 amino acids.

By frequency in the sample, this clonotype is large. V usage is TRBV6-5 and J usage is TRBJ2-7; 10 bases align to TRBD1. J was trimmed by 3 bases and V by 4 bases; bases with no gene match: 6. Germline CDR1 reads MNHEY; CDR2 reads SVGAGI. The CDR3 contains 15 residues. DNA of the CDR3: TGTGCCAGCAGTTCGCCGGGACAGGGGCACTACGAGCAGTACTTC. Encoded protein: CASSSPGQGHYEQYF.

Here the CDR3 reads CASSSGQPGETQYF. CDR3 DNA sequence: TGTGCCAGCAGTAGCGGACAGCCCGGGGAGACCCAGTACTTC. The J gene is TRBJ2-5, the V gene TRBV6-2 or TRBV6-3; tentative D call: TRBD1 (6 bases). Germline loops: CDR1 MNHEY, CDR2 SVGEGT. V was trimmed by 5 bases and J by 5 bases, leaving 15 bases between them. This CDR3 has 14 amino acids.

The chain joins TRBV6-6 to TRBJ1-5; the match to TRBD1 covers 9 bases. Germline assignment: CDR1 MNHNY and CDR2 SVGAGI (reference sequence). Unmatched junction bases numbered 17, after V lost 4 bases and J lost 10 bases. The CDR3 sequence is 17 residues long. The CDR3 nucleotides read TGTGCCAGCAGTTCAAACCCGGGACAGGGACGCTCCCATCCCCAGCATTTT. Encoded protein: CASSSNPGQGRSHPQHF.

This clonotype occurred a few times. J is TRBJ2-1 and V is TRBV6-1; TRBD1 matches 7 bases. CDR3 length: 15 residues. The germline CDR1 and CDR2 sequences are MNHNS and SASEGT. V lost 3 bases and J lost 5; bases outside the gene matches: 7. In nucleotides, the CDR3 is TGTGCCAGCAGTGAGGGCCTAGGGGGCCACAATGAGCAGTTCTTC. This sequence encodes CASSEGLGGHNEQFF.

V and J are TRBV27 and TRBJ1-1; no clear D gene. The V and J ends lost 5 bases and 4 bases respectively, with 11 bases between them. Germline V CDR1 and CDR2: MNHEY, SMNVEV (reference sequence). This CDR3 comprises 13 residues. DNA of the CDR3: TGTGCCAGCAGTACGGGCCAGACCACTGAAGCTTTCTTT. Translated, it gives CASSTGQTTEAFF.

Of note for this clonotype: Relative to the germline gene, one junction end is altered; a read error may explain this. The V call is TRBV12-3 or TRBV12-4, the J call TRBJ2-3, with D possibly being TRBD1 (6 bases). This CDR3 is 14 amino acids long. Here the CDR3 reads CASSTTVGADAQYF. The CDR3 DNA is TGTGCCAGCAGTACAACAGTGGGGGCAGATGCGCAGTATTTT.

The V and J genes are TRBV27 and TRBJ2-1; D possibly corresponds to TRBD2 (5 bases). The V gene's germline CDR1 is MNHEY and CDR2 SMNVEV (reference sequence). V dropped 7 bases and J dropped 4 bases, with 14 bases sitting between them. The CDR3 runs to 14 residues. CDR3 bases: TGTGCCAGCACCCCAGAACTAGGTTACAATGAGCAGTTCTTC. It codes for CASTPELGYNEQFF.

This clonotype occurred a few times. The rearrangement links TRBV2 to TRBJ1-1; tentatively, D is TRBD1 (5 bases). The V and J ends lost 1 base and 7 bases respectively, with 10 bases between them. From germline, CDR1 is SNHLY and CDR2 FYNNEI. This CDR3 spans 13 amino acids. DNA of the CDR3: TGTGCCAGCAGTGAAGGGTCGGGGCTTGAAGCTTTCTTT. Translating it yields CASSEGSGLEAFF.